Given below is one T cell receptor beta chain in context. This entry comes from a study of blood T cell repertoires in COVID-19. Turning to the study itself: Samples taken during acute and convalescent COVID-19 were collected in the United States, Italy and Spain.

Profiling relied on immunoSEQ multiplex PCR, and the TCRdb table lists in-frame clones only, not all of them. The profile covers around 140,000 clones, with around 84% appearing a single time and 2.4% taken by the ten largest. The length of the CDR3 is 13 residues. V shed 5 bases, J shed 8 bases, and the junction held 4 bases outside the gene matches. The germline V gene has CDR1 GTSNPN and CDR2 SVGIG (reference sequence). Sequenced sample: PBMCs or T cells enriched from blood (not recorded which). The receptor was isolated from a man aged 35-49 years with acute COVID-19. This chain links TRBV30 with TRBJ1-6; 9 bases match TRBD1. This CDR3 is CAWGDRADSPLHF. The CDR3 region has the DNA TGTGCCTGGGGGGACAGGGCGGATTCACCCCTCCACTTT.